This T cell receptor (beta chain) derives from a study of blood T cells in healthy people across ages. Per the germline V gene, CDR1 is SQVTM and CDR2 is ANQGSEA. The CDR3 runs to 13 residues. Trimming took off 0 bases at V and 5 bases at J, with 8 bases between the two ends. With a J-beta primer mix and a sample-barcoded 5' primer, a second PCR ran about 7 to 12 cycles. Using its own MiXCR run on the 5' RACE reads, TCRdb lists one record per CDR3 protein. The sample lists 1.5 million or so distinct CDR3 sequences, 35% to 45% occurring once. Study observations and caveats: The study could not conclusively compare naive and antigen-experienced cells, given its unsorted PBMCs.

This clonotype was seen only a few times. The target antigen is unknown. Each donor was a healthy Caucasian individual from Russia, aged about 6 to 95. The draw of peripheral blood yielded approximately 10 milliliters from each donor. Total RNA, at least 6 micrograms per sample, was extracted from PBMCs. The chain couples TRBV29-1 to TRBJ1-5; D gene ambiguous. The sequenced material came from blood. The clonotype originates from a young woman in good health. In DNA form, the CDR3 reads TGCAGCGTTGAAGAGGGGTTTGATCAGCCCCAGCATTTT. It yields the protein CSVEEGFDQPQHF. Together with reference TRBV29-1 and TRBJ1-5, the CDR3 gives the full variable domain: SAVISQKPSRDICQRGTSLTIQCQVDSQVTMMFWYRQQPGQSLTLIATANQGSEATYESGFVIDKFPISRPNLTFSTLTVSNMSPEDSSIYLCSVEEGFDQPQHFGDGTRLSIL.